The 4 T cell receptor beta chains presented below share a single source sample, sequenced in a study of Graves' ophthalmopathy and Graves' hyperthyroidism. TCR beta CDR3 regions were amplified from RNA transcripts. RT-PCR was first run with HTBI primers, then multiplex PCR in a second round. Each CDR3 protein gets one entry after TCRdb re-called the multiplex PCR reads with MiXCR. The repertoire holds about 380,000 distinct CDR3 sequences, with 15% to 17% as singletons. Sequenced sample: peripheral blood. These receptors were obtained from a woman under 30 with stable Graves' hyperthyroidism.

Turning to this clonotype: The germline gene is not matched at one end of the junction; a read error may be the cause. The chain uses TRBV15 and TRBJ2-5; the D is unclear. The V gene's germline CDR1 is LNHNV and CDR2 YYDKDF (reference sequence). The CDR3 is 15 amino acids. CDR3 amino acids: CATSTTPGSQETRDF. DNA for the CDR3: TGTGCCACCAGCACCACACCTGGATCCCAAGAGACCCGGGACTTC.

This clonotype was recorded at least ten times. The CDR3 coding sequence is TGTGCCAGCAGTTTAAGGACAGGGGTGACTGAAGCTTTCTTT. Translation gives CASSLRTGVTEAFF. The V call is TRBV6-5, the J call TRBJ1-1, with 9 nucleotides matching TRBD1. CDR1 and CDR2 (germline): MNHEY, SVGAGI. The length of the CDR3 is 14 residues. J lost 5 bases, V lost 4 bases, and 5 bases had no gene match.

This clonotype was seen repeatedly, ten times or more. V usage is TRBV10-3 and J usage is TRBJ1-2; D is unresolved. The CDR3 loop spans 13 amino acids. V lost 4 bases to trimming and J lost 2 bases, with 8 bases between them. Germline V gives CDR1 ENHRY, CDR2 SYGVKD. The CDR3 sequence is CAISAAVNYGYTF. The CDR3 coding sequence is TGTGCCATCAGTGCGGCGGTAAACTATGGCTACACCTTC.

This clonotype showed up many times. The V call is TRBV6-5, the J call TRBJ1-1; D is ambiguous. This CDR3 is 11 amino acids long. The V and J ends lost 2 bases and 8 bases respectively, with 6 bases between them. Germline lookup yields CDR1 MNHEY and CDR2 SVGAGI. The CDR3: CASSYSREAFF. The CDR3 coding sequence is TGTGCCAGCAGTTACAGCAGGGAAGCTTTCTTT.